This entry describes one TCR beta chain. The antigen is undetermined. This entry comes from a study of cytomegalovirus exposure and HLA in healthy donors. Background on the study: It was reported in a later analysis that the same platform had been used for the 120 validation repertoires as for the 550 to 750 first-cohort repertoires. Whole-study results and caveats: It was reported that the classifier diagnosed cytomegalovirus status with high specificity and sensitivity in both the original and validation cohorts. Researchers counted 150 to 200 TCR beta chains as cytomegalovirus-associated.

The donors were in the roughly 120-subject validation cohort, distinct from the approximately 700-subject first cohort. The length of the CDR3 is 15 residues. V dropped 4 bases and J dropped 6; count of bases not matched to a gene: 10. Germline V lookup: CDR1 SEHNR, CDR2 FQNEAQ (reference sequence). Sequencing was performed with immunoSEQ multiplex PCR; in TCRdb, only in-frame clones are kept and a portion is missing. Altogether some 88,000 clones are present, around 96% being singletons, with the ten largest covering over 0.7%. This TCR came from a man aged 18-30 years in good health and CMV-seronegative. The rearrangement uses TRBV7-9 and TRBJ2-7, with TRBD1 matching 9 bases. The sequenced material came from PBMCs. Here the CDR3 reads CASSYSWGQGAEQYF. The CDR3 coding sequence is TGTGCCAGCAGCTACTCCTGGGGACAGGGTGCCGAGCAGTACTTC.